A single sample gave rise to the 27 T cell receptor beta chains below, sequenced in a study of CXCR3-negative and CXCR3-positive naive CD8 T cells. These receptors lack a known antigen. Study-level points and caveats: Greater hydrophobicity was found in TRB CDR3s of CXCR3-positive naive cells than of CXCR3-negative naive cells.

TRB cDNA was prepared as libraries by UMI-labeled 5' RACE. TCRdb reprocessed the 5' RACE reads and reports one entry per CDR3 protein, with no DNA. This sample contains 120,000 to 150,000 distinct CDR3 sequences. Sample: naive CXCR3+ CD8+ T cells from blood. Subset: CD45RO-CCR7+CD27+CD95- naive CD8+ T cells expressing CXCR3 (TNR3+). The receptor source for this set is a human donor in good health. Some clones in this sample may be carry-over from other donors' samples.

The chain has TRBV7-3 and TRBJ1-5; checking the TCRdb D call of TRBD1 is not possible without DNA. Per germline, CDR1 SGHTA and CDR2 FQGTGA. The CDR3 runs 14 residues. The CDR3 is CASSPDREGQPQHF.

The chain is built from TRBV28 and TRBJ2-1; the D call of TRBD1 rests on TCRdb alone, since no DNA is present to check it. Germline V gives CDR1 MDHEN, CDR2 SYDVKM. There are 13 residues in the CDR3. The chain's CDR3 is CASSLLSLGEQFF.

The genes are TRBV20-1 and TRBJ1-2; TCRdb proposes TRBD1, but this gene call is untestable without DNA. CDR3 length: 14 amino acids. Germline V gene data show CDR1 as DFQATT and CDR2 as SNEGSKA (reference sequence). Here the CDR3 reads CSAIPRGHFYGYTF.

The V gene is TRBV29-1, the J gene TRBJ2-2; without DNA, the TCRdb call of TRBD2 cannot be checked. Germline V gene lookup returns CDR1 SQVTM and CDR2 ANQGSEA. The CDR3 sequence is 12 residues long. The CDR3 sequence: CSVPWEAGELFF.

This chain links TRBV20-1 with TRBJ2-3; TCRdb picks TRBD2, but there is no DNA to check that call. The CDR3 is 16 amino acids. In germline, CDR1 is DFQATT, CDR2 SNEGSKA (reference sequence). CDR3 region: CSARDLSGPTADTQYF.

This chain's CDR3 is CAGDSRSSYEQYF. This chain connects TRBV30 to TRBJ2-7. The CDR3 has 13 amino acids. Germline V gene sequence: CDR1 GTSNPN, CDR2 SVGIG (reference sequence).

The chain couples TRBV10-3 to TRBJ1-2. The CDR3 consists of 13 residues. Germline V lookup: CDR1 ENHRY, CDR2 SYGVKD. The CDR3 reads CAISEPEGFRYTF.

V gene TRBV4-2 combines with J gene TRBJ2-3; TCRdb designates TRBD1, a call that cannot be tested without DNA. The CDR3 length is 19 residues. The V gene's germline CDR1 is LGHNA and CDR2 YNFKEQ. The CDR3 here is CASSPRGGGGHGSTDTQYF.

The chain carries TRBV11-2 and TRBJ2-5; no DNA is available, so the TRBD2 call from TCRdb remains unchecked. Germline V CDR1 and CDR2: SGHAT, FQNNGV. The CDR3 loop spans 17 amino acids. This CDR3 reads CASSPTSGGAYQETQYF.

The V call is TRBV13, the J call TRBJ1-3. CDR3 length: 15 residues. Germline values: CDR1 PRHDT, CDR2 FYEKMQ (reference sequence). The CDR3 region is CASSSGRRSGNTIYF. Looking up the rest from reference TRBV13 and TRBJ1-3 gives the full variable domain: AAGVIQSPRHLIKEKRETATLKCYPIPRHDTVYWYQQGPGQDPQFLISFYEKMQSDKGSIPDRFSAQQFSDYHSELNMSSLELGDSALYFCASSSGRRSGNTIYFGEGSWLTVV.

V gene TRBV2 combines with J gene TRBJ2-3; TCRdb proposes TRBD1, but this gene call is untestable without DNA. This CDR3 has 14 residues. Germline CDR1 reads SNHLY; CDR2 reads FYNNEI. Here the CDR3 reads CASSEVPGTDTQYF.

V usage is TRBV15 and J usage is TRBJ1-2; TCRdb returns TRBD1, unconfirmable since there is no DNA. This CDR3 contains 17 residues. The germline V gene encodes CDR1 LNHNV and CDR2 YYDKDF (reference sequence). The CDR3 sequence is CATSTSPIGTFNYGYTF.

The chain recombines TRBV9 with TRBJ1-1; TCRdb gives TRBD1 as the D gene, but with no DNA this cannot be confirmed. Germline assignment: CDR1 SGDLS and CDR2 YYNGEE. The CDR3 has 16 amino acids. The chain's CDR3 is CASSVDRTLLNTEAFF. Full variable domain (missing parts from reference TRBV9 and TRBJ1-1): DSGVTQTPKHLITATGQRVTLRCSPRSGDLSVYWYQQSLDQGLQFLIQYYNGEERAKGNILERFSAQQFPDLHSELNLSSLELGDSALYFCASSVDRTLLNTEAFFGQGTRLTVV.

The V and J genes are TRBV28 and TRBJ2-5; TCRdb's D call of TRBD1 is untestable without DNA. From germline, CDR1 is MDHEN and CDR2 SYDVKM. This CDR3 region has 15 residues. The CDR3 spells CASSSGTRPLETQYF.

The J gene is TRBJ2-4, the V gene TRBV21-1; TCRdb gives TRBD1 as the D gene, but with no DNA this cannot be confirmed. TRBV21-1 is shown as a pseudogene. This CDR3 region has 18 residues. The CDR3 sequence is CASNPRGARPLAKNIQYF.

This rearrangement joins TRBV12-5 to TRBJ2-7; the TRBD2 assignment by TCRdb is unverifiable without DNA. CDR3 size: 15 residues. Germline V gene sequence: CDR1 LGHNT, CDR2 FRNRAP. CDR3 in amino acids: CASGLAGALPYEQYF.

The chain links TRBV28 to TRBJ2-5; no DNA is available, so the TRBD2 call from TCRdb remains unchecked. The CDR3 runs 14 residues. Looked up from germline, CDR1 is MDHEN and CDR2 is SYDVKM. The CDR3 is CASSLYGGKETQYF.

CDR3 sequence: CASSQRTEFNYGYTF. V usage is TRBV13 and J usage is TRBJ1-2; TCRdb proposes TRBD1, but this gene call is untestable without DNA. Germline V CDR1 and CDR2: PRHDT, FYEKMQ (reference sequence). The CDR3 length is 15 residues.

V and J are TRBV29-1 and TRBJ2-5; the TCRdb call, TRBD1, lacks DNA for checking. This CDR3 is built from 14 residues. The germline V gene has CDR1 SQVTM and CDR2 ANQGSEA. The CDR3: CSVTHGDRGETQYF.

The chain combines TRBV7-3 with TRBJ2-1; the D gene TCRdb calls, TRBD2, cannot be checked with no DNA. Germline V gene sequence: CDR1 SGHTA, CDR2 FQGTGA. The CDR3 runs to 18 residues. The CDR3 sequence is CASSLRLAGRYSYNEQFF. The whole variable domain, filled in from reference TRBV7-3 and TRBJ2-1, reads GAGVSQTPSNKVTEKGKYVELRCDPISGHTALYWYRQSLGQGPEFLIYFQGTGAADDSGLPNDRFFAVRPEGSVSTLKIQRTERGDSAVYLCASSLRLAGRYSYNEQFFGPGTRLTVL.

V and J are TRBV7-9 and TRBJ1-1. Germline CDR1 and CDR2: SEHNR and FQNEAQ (reference sequence). There are 14 residues in the CDR3. The CDR3 is CASSLYEGNTEAFF.

The CDR3 sequence: CASSQVRGARQETQYF. V and J are TRBV4-1 and TRBJ2-5; as DNA is missing, the TRBD1 call by TCRdb cannot be tested. Germline assignment: CDR1 MGHRA and CDR2 YSYEKL. The CDR3 sequence is 16 residues long.

This chain joins TRBV28 and TRBJ2-7. The germline CDR1 and CDR2 sequences are MDHEN and SYDVKM. This CDR3 spans 11 amino acids. The CDR3 protein is CASSFTAEQYF.

The V and J genes are TRBV23-1 and TRBJ2-3. TRBV23-1 is placed among ORFs of uncertain function. CDR3 length: 17 amino acids. The CDR3 sequence is CASSQSVSDESTDTQYF.

This sequence joins TRBV7-9 and TRBJ2-3; TCRdb reports TRBD1, a call that lacks DNA to check it against. The CDR3 has 18 amino acids. CDR1 and CDR2 (germline): SEHNR, FQNEAQ (reference sequence). The CDR3 loop is CASSSSKGTAAVKDTQYF.

The chain joins TRBV7-9 to TRBJ2-2; the D gene TCRdb calls, TRBD2, cannot be checked with no DNA. CDR3 length: 17 residues. Germline V CDR1 and CDR2: SEHNR, FQNEAQ (reference sequence). CDR3 sequence: CASSLDWSGGNTGELFF.

The chain has TRBV9 and TRBJ1-1; TCRdb's assignment of TRBD1 cannot be checked, as there is no DNA. This CDR3 is 13 amino acids long. Germline lookup yields CDR1 SGDLS and CDR2 YYNGEE. The CDR3 protein is CASSVGQGDEAFF.